The entry that follows covers one T cell receptor beta chain sequence. Its cognate antigen has yet to be identified. Base qualities are not provided; no much larger clone lies one nucleotide away. Receptors were amplified or captured by the immunoSEQ multiplex PCR assay. A mixture of 60 forward primers for TCR Vbeta segments and 13 reverse primers for TCR Jbeta segments was used in the multiplex PCR. The CDR3 region of rearranged TCR beta genes was amplified from genomic DNA with a multiplex PCR assay. Amplified TCR beta libraries were sequenced as 87-base-pair reads on the Illumina HiSeq System. In the authors' own workflow: A later analysis counted tens of millions of unique TCR beta chains across the 550 to 800 repertoires, and around 9.9 million of these chains were shared by at least two donors. To remove PCR and sequencing errors, raw reads were error-corrected and collapsed into unique sequences using a nearest-neighbor algorithm that merged closely related sequences. V, D and J gene segments were assigned by aligning CDR3 sequences to IMGT reference sequences. For a sequence to be retained, at least a six-nucleotide match to both a V gene segment and a J gene segment was required. Rearrangements were classified as productive when the CDR3 lacked stop codons and remained in frame with V and J, and all other rearrangements were classified as non-productive. CDR3 was defined according to IMGT convention as the region running from the second conserved V-encoded cysteine to the conserved J-encoded phenylalanine. Sequences without an unambiguous match to a single V gene segment were excluded from the earlier analysis of about 630 of the donors. In an earlier analysis of several hundred of the donors, a V segment was called functional when productive rearrangements were above 56.7%, and segregating when the standard deviation between donors exceeded 5%. A statistical classification framework was built for diagnosing cytomegalovirus status from the catalog of TCR beta chain sequences. A later analysis assigned V and J genes by comparing TCR nucleotide sequences with IMGT/GENE-DB human TR gene sequences. Using the TCRdist pipeline, a later analysis assigned CDR3 sequences along with most-parsimonious VDJ recombination scenarios. In a later analysis, each TCR beta chain was defined by its CDR3 amino acid sequence together with its V-gene family, and reads without a unique V-gene family were excluded. A later analysis removed several hundred highly shared, low-generation-probability nucleotide sequences to deal with suspected cross-contamination and a sequencing artifact. A later analysis calculated a clonal expansion index for each public chain from normalized within-repertoire ranks of inferred template counts. In a later analysis, generation probabilities were computed with a VDJ recombination model fitted to out-of-frame rearrangements, and the resulting probabilities were checked against IGoR. In a later analysis, hypergeometric tests were used to score TCR-TCR, TCR-HLA and TCR-CMV co-occurrence, with a repertoire-size bias correction applied to TCR pairs. In a later analysis, false discovery rates were estimated by permuting HLA or CMV assignments 20 times. In a later analysis, co-occurring TCRs were grouped using DBSCAN, and TCRdist sequence similarity was added for clustering within HLA-allele-positive subsets. Co-occurrence clustering excluded repertoires with fewer than 30,000 or more than 120,000 public chains, plus five with anomalous nucleotide sharing. Entries here come from immuneACCESS through TCRdb and include only in-frame sequences with V and J called. Some clones fail to appear in such tables; in the studies checked, an unresolved V gene covers under half of the shortfall, and the cause of the remainder is unknown. V and J calls and clone size come straight from that table; D and trimming were deduced from the DNA. The sample includes approximately 72,000 clones, with roughly four fifths observed a single time. The ten largest account for 1.9% of the sample.

This sample stems from a study of cytomegalovirus exposure and HLA in healthy donors (dated by TCRdb to 2015 to 2018). With regard to the full study: In an earlier analysis of 587 of the donors, under 300 Gb of sequence data and 120 million or so unique TCR beta sequences from about 179 million T cells were reported. Approximately 330 gigabases of sequencing data and 70 million to 100 million unique TCR sequences made up an early release that covered nearly 650 HLA-typed donors. Among the approximately 430 genotyped donors, more than 70% belonged to the genetic ancestry cluster associated with self-reported Caucasian donors. The study aimed to test whether signatures of past pathogen exposure could be identified by cataloging public T cell receptors. The T cell repertoires of under 750 subjects were profiled by immunosequencing and related to cytomegalovirus serostatus. A separate validation cohort of 100 to 150 different subjects was used in addition to the approximately 700-subject first cohort. To predict cytomegalovirus infection status, the study brought together high-throughput TCR immunosequencing, statistical association of individual TCRs with disease status, and machine learning. To study patterns of TCR occurrence, a later analysis re-analyzed previously published TCR beta repertoires from 666 donors and added high-resolution HLA genotyping. In the later analysis, no new phenotypic data were used to find candidate immune exposures; instead, reliance was placed on TCR beta sequences and their occurrence across donors. In an earlier analysis of 587 of the donors, high-throughput TCR beta sequencing was used to judge whether each TCR beta V gene segment behaved as functional or pseudogenic. Alongside the repertoire data, information on donor age, sex, ethnicity and CMV serostatus was compiled. A later genetic analysis used genome-wide SNP genotypes for about 65% of the roughly 670 donors, treating that subset as a discovery cohort. Every repertoire in the discovery cohort had been generated on one and the same sequencing platform. Both class I and class II loci were covered by HLA typing, at four-digit resolution. The number of donors typed differed by locus, with roughly 620-630 for A, B, C, DRB1 and DQB1, 522 for DQA1, 600 to 610 for DPA1, and over 400 for DPB1. A handful of DR-DQ haplotypes were handled as single units for association and clustering because linkage in the cohort was strong. Among some 400 genotyped donors of the cohort, an average of 235,054 unique TCR beta nucleotide sequences were sequenced per donor, 15% to 20% of them non-productive. Broad study findings and their caveats: Some IMGT-functional V segments, including TRBV6-2 and TRBV6-3, could not be distinguished by the 87-base-pair reads and were therefore excluded. The classifier was reported to diagnose cytomegalovirus status with high specificity and sensitivity in both the original and validation cohorts. Assigning TCR associations to individual alleles was difficult when HLA alleles, especially DR and DQ, strongly co-occurred. Three of the identified cytomegalovirus-associated TCR beta chains were confirmed in vitro to be specific for cytomegalovirus antigens. V-gene and J-gene trimming of TCR beta chains was associated with a missense DCLRE1C variant in a later genetic analysis, and the association was replicated in an independent cohort. It was suggested by the authors that the approach could potentially be generalized to other disease states and immunological phenotypes. According to a later genetic analysis, donors in an Asian-associated ancestry cluster had fewer N-insertions in productive TCRs than the roughly 670-donor mean. A later analysis associated some 17,000 TCR beta sequences with specific HLA alleles at a false discovery rate of 0.05. In a later analysis, HLA-associated TCR beta chains showed more clonal expansion and lower generation probabilities than non-associated chains that were equally common. Linkage disequilibrium might explain the correlated functional status among segregating V segments, but an unknown experimental factor could not be excluded. Because counts were too low, about 15 rarely observed V segments, including chromosome 9 orphons, were left out of the earlier analysis of 587 of the donors. The study listed approximately 160 TCR beta chains as associated with cytomegalovirus. A cluster of highly shared sequence variants was judged likely to be a technical artifact of the sequencing pipeline. Presence/absence analyses assumed roughly uniform sequencing depth across donors, an assumption that may not hold. A further reported finding was that TCR beta sequences accurately predicted the HLA-A and HLA-B alleles for most subjects in the first cohort. In an earlier analysis of fewer than 750 of the donors, most TCR beta V segments were observed in productive rearrangements about 90% or about 30% of the time, broadly matching IMGT annotations. Because some donors lacked HLA typing at each locus, the association tests relied only on the typed subset. CMV serostatus was the only immune exposure information available for the cohort. This cohort had only TCR beta chains sequenced, and the lack of alpha or paired-chain data limited which features could be detected. According to a later analysis, parvovirus B19, influenza, CMV and Epstein-Barr virus appeared linked to several top co-occurrence clusters. In a later analysis, most CMV-associated TCR beta chains were found to appear HLA-restricted, with HLA associations seemingly driven largely by CMV exposure. According to a later analysis, TCR association rates differed among HLA loci, with DRB1 alleles showing the most associated TCRs and HLA-C alleles showing the fewest. Across donors, most TCR sequences were observed very rarely, whereas some public TCRs were present in many individuals.

The germline V gene sets CDR1 to SGHTA and CDR2 to FQGTGA. Measured from the cysteine to the phenylalanine, the CDR3 is 13 residues long. Solely the CDR3 DNA is kept, with 39 bases framed from the first base. At the junction V is shortened by 5 bases and J by 6 bases, with 11 bases in between. In total, about 650 healthy bone marrow donors made up the cohort. Cohort members were all nominally healthy when sampled, although unrecorded immune exposures were likely present. The donor tested CMV seronegative, placing the donor among the 350 to 400 seronegative members of the cohort. A peripheral blood sample was collected from each donor, and TCR beta sequencing was performed on peripheral blood mononuclear cells. The Qiagen DNeasy Blood Extraction Kit was used to extract genomic DNA from the blood cell samples.

The chain employs TRBV7-3 and TRBJ1-5, with the D segment identity uncertain. This sequence originates from a man aged 18-30 years in good health and CMV-seronegative. Input material: PBMCs. The nucleotide sequence reads TGTGCCAGCAGCACGATTTCCGGTCAGCCCCAGCATTTT. It codes for CASSTISGQPQHF.